This T cell receptor (beta chain) was observed in a study of T cells in women clearing cervical HPV infection. Sequencing used immunoSEQ multiplex PCR; TCRdb keeps in-frame clones, though not all of them. The listing contains about 22,000 clones. The clonotype originates from a woman aged 18-70 years with a cervical HPV16 infection that either progressed to CIN3+ or cleared (not recorded which). The sample consisted of blood buffy coat.

The CDR3 DNA, read in part, is TGTGCCAGCAGCTTAGGGGCCCTCCGGGGATCGTTCTACAATGAG. Translation gives CASSLGALRGSFYNE. The whole CDR3 is CASSLGALRGSFYNEQFF. J is TRBJ2-1 and V is TRBV7-6; D is perhaps TRBD2 (5 bases). The read halts 3 residues ahead of the CDR3 end, with the missing end drawn from the germline J gene. Trimming took 1 base from V and 3 from J, leaving 19 bases between them. CDR1 and CDR2 from the germline V gene are SGHVS and FNYEAQ. This CDR3 is 18 amino acids long.